The rows below give T cell receptor beta chains drawn from one sample of a study of T cell responses to AZD1222 COVID-19 vaccine. The data were produced by immunoSEQ multiplex PCR, yet TCRdb's version contains in-frame clones alone and is incomplete. The table lists about 110,000 clones, about 87% of them singletons. The sequences come from peripheral blood, collected 28 days after the second AZD1222 dose. Receptors originate from an adult who received the AZD1222 COVID-19 vaccine. Each CDR3 is given with its conserved first and last residue. The order of the fields is V gene, clone size, J gene, D gene, CDR3 DNA, CDR3 protein. The D gene is left open where the match is weak. Some rows mark clone size as missing; the rest say once, few, many or name a class of expanded clone.

>TRBV18|.|TRBJ1-3|.
TGTGCCAGCTCACCCTCATACTCTGGAAACACCATATATTTT
CASSPSYSGNTIYF
>TRBV6-1|.|TRBJ2-7|TRBD1
TGTGCCAGCAGTGAAGGGCACAGGGGCTCGGGAGAGCAGTACTTC
CASSEGHRGSGEQYF
>TRBV3-1/TRBV3-2|.|TRBJ2-5|.
TGTGCCAGCAGCCAAGATCGAGCCGGCATGGGGACCCAGTACTTC
CASSQDRAGMGTQYF
>TRBV10-1|.|TRBJ2-2|.
TGCGCCAGCAGTGAGGCGACTAGTACGAACACCGGGGAGCTGTTTTTT
CASSEATSTNTGELFF
>TRBV5-1|.|TRBJ1-6|.
TGCGCCAGCAGCTTGGCGGCAGATTCACCCCTCCACTTT
CASSLAADSPLHF
>TRBV9|.|TRBJ2-3|.
TGTGCCAGCAGCCAGACCACAGATACGCAGTATTTT
CASSQTTDTQYF
>TRBV10-3|.|TRBJ1-3|.
TGTGCCACCCTAGACAGCCAGTTCTCTGGAAACACCATATATTTT
CATLDSQFSGNTIYF
>TRBV24-1|.|TRBJ2-2|.
TGTGCCACCGGCGACAGGCGAACCGGGGAGCTGTTTTTT
CATGDRRTGELFF
>TRBV2|.|TRBJ2-2|.
TGTGCCAGCTGTGAAGGGTACCGCCGCGGCGGGGAGCTGTTTTTT
CASCEGYRRGGELFF
>TRBV5-1|.|TRBJ2-1|TRBD2
TGCGCCAGCAGCTCCGGGACTAGCAACTATGAGCAGTTCTTC
CASSSGTSNYEQFF
>TRBV5-4|.|TRBJ1-1|.
TGTGCCAGCAGCTTGGGGGGTGCTGACACTGAAGCTTTCTTT
CASSLGGADTEAFF
>TRBV28|.|TRBJ1-5|TRBD1
TGTGCCAGCAGTTTGGCCGGGACAGGGACCAATCAGCCCCAGCATTTT
CASSLAGTGTNQPQHF
>TRBV28|.|TRBJ1-5|TRBD1
TGTGCCAGCAGGGCCCTTGGACAGGGTGGGCATCAGCCCCAGCATTTT
CASRALGQGGHQPQHF
>TRBV7-8|.|TRBJ1-2|TRBD1
TGTGCCAGCAGCTTGGGACGGGACAGGGGAACCTATGGCTACACCTTC
CASSLGRDRGTYGYTF
>TRBV18|once|TRBJ1-6|.
TGTGCCAGCTCACCACAGGGGGTCTATAATTCACCCCTCCACTTT
CASSPQGVYNSPLHF
>TRBV3-1/TRBV3-2|.|TRBJ1-4|.
TGTGCCAGCAGCCCCACAGGGAGTGAACTGTTTTTT
CASSPTGSELFF
>TRBV4-2|few|TRBJ1-4|.
TGTGCCAGCAGCCAAGATCGGTGGGGGGTGGCGGATTATGAAAAACTGTTTTTT
CASSQDRWGVADYEKLFF
>TRBV7-9|few|TRBJ2-7|.
TGTGCCAGCAGCCCCAGGGGAAGCTCCTACGAGCAGTACTTC
CASSPRGSSYEQYF
>TRBV11-3|.|TRBJ1-2|.
TGTGCCAGCAGCTTGGAATCAGGGTCGTATGGCTACACCTTC
CASSLESGSYGYTF
>TRBV19|.|TRBJ1-1|.
TGTGCCAGTAGTCCTCAGACCGCCCTGAACACTGAAGCTTTCTTT
CASSPQTALNTEAFF
>TRBV7-9|.|TRBJ1-2|.
TGTGCCAGCAGCTTAACAGGGACCAACTATGGCTACACCTTC
CASSLTGTNYGYTF
>TRBV3-1/TRBV3-2|many|TRBJ1-2|.
TGTGCCAGCAGCCAAGATCTGACATCAGACTATGGCTACACCTTC
CASSQDLTSDYGYTF
>TRBV7-9|.|TRBJ1-1|.
TGTGCCAGCAGCTTAGGTCGCACTGAAGCTTTCTTT
CASSLGRTEAFF
>TRBV28|.|TRBJ1-3|.
TGTGCCAGCAGTTTTCGACAGATCGGAAACACCATATATTTT
CASSFRQIGNTIYF
>TRBV27|.|TRBJ2-1|TRBD2
TGTGCCAGCAGTTCCTTAGCGGGATTAGGGGACAATGAGCAGTTCTTC
CASSSLAGLGDNEQFF
>TRBV5-1|.|TRBJ2-3|TRBD1
TGCGCCAGCAGCCCGGGACAGGGGGCGTTAGATACGCAGTATTTT
CASSPGQGALDTQYF
>TRBV12-3/TRBV12-4|.|TRBJ1-2|.
TGTGCCAGCAGTCTCCGGACCTATGGCTACACCTTC
CASSLRTYGYTF
>TRBV10-2|.|TRBJ2-1|TRBD1
TGCGCCAGCAGTCCGGGACAGGGGGTCTACAATGAGCAGTTCTTC
CASSPGQGVYNEQFF
>TRBV7-9|once|TRBJ2-7|TRBD1
TGTGCCAGCAGCTCCCGGGACAGGGACGAGCAGTACTTC
CASSSRDRDEQYF
>TRBV2|.|TRBJ2-7|.
TGTGCCAGCAGTGAGGGGGCAGGGGACTACGAGCAGTACTTC
CASSEGAGDYEQYF
>TRBV10-3|.|TRBJ2-7|.
TGTGCCATCAGTGTCCAACAGGTTTTAACCTACGAGCAGTACTTC
CAISVQQVLTYEQYF
>TRBV11-3|.|TRBJ2-1|.
TGTGCCAGCAGCTTTTGGGGGTATGAGCAGTTCTTC
CASSFWGYEQFF
>TRBV25-1|.|TRBJ1-1|.
TGTGCCAGCAGTGAATTTCCAGGGGACACTGAGGCTTTCTTT
CASSEFPGDTEAFF
>TRBV29-1|once|TRBJ2-3|TRBD2
TGCAGCGTTTACCGGGAGGGAGATACGCAGTATTTT
CSVYREGDTQYF
>TRBV3-1/TRBV3-2|.|TRBJ1-1|TRBD1
TGTGCCAGCAGCAGGGGGCTAGAGACTGAAGCTTTCTTT
CASSRGLETEAFF
>TRBV6-5|.|TRBJ2-2|.
TGTGCCAGCAGCTACTACACCGGGGAGCCGTTTTTT
CASSYYTGEPFF
>TRBV5-1|.|TRBJ1-1|.
TGCGCCAGCAGCCTTCTGACGGGAGGGGACACTGAAGCTTTCTTT
CASSLLTGGDTEAFF
>TRBV5-4|few|TRBJ1-5|TRBD1
TGTGCCAGCAGCTTGAAAAGGGGGCGAACCCAACCGAATCAGCCCCAGCATTTT
CASSLKRGRTQPNQPQHF
>TRBV7-9|.|TRBJ2-1|.
TGTGCCAGCAGCGCTCAAGGGGGACGAGAGCAGTTCTTC
CASSAQGGREQFF
>TRBV30|once|TRBJ1-2|.
TGTGCCTGGAGTCACGTTTTATCCCTTGGCTACACCTTC
CAWSHVLSLGYTF
>TRBV19|.|TRBJ1-2|TRBD1
TGTGCCAGTAGTCGCAGGGGACAGGGATCTGCCGGCTACACCTTC
CASSRRGQGSAGYTF
>TRBV27|.|TRBJ2-5|.
TGTGCCAGCAGTAGGCAGGAGGGTTGGGAGACCCAGTACTTC
CASSRQEGWETQYF
>TRBV10-1|.|TRBJ1-1|.
TGCGCCAGCAGTGTCAAGAGGAACACTGAAGCTTTCTTT
CASSVKRNTEAFF
>TRBV25-1|.|TRBJ1-2|.
TGTGCCAGCAGTGAATCGGACTATAACTATGGCTACACCTTC
CASSESDYNYGYTF